The sequence of this TCR beta chain was determined in a study of blood T cell repertoires in COVID-19. Background on the study: Sample material is recorded as cDNA or gDNA derived from T cells, B-cell-depleted T cells, or PBMCs.

The method was immunoSEQ multiplex PCR; TCRdb's version includes in-frame clones alone and lacks a portion of them. This sample yields around 190,000 clones, of which roughly 80% are seen a single time; around 8% belongs to the top ten. The sequence was collected from a woman aged 55-69 years with COVID-19, enrolled during active disease. Sequencing was carried out using peripheral blood.

CDR3: CATSRDLGQGESGELFF. The CDR3 bases are TGTGCCACCAGCAGAGATTTGGGACAGGGTGAAAGCGGGGAGCTGTTTTTT. The V call is TRBV15, the J call TRBJ2-2, with 9 nucleotides matching TRBD1. The V segment lost 0 bases and the J segment 7 bases; nucleotides outside the gene matches: 9. CDR3 length: 17 residues. CDR1 is LNHNV and CDR2 is YYDKDF in the germline V gene (reference sequence).